This T cell receptor (beta chain) is from a study of shared clonotypes between healthy human individuals. Study conclusions and caveats: The sampled material consisted only of blood, and tissue repertoires are likely to differ. Clonotype sharing among donors was thought likely to change with sequencing depth.

Measured with immunoSEQ multiplex PCR; TCRdb has only the in-frame clones, and not every one. Among roughly 1,800,000 clones listed, approximately 94% were seen once. As to this clone: What it binds is unknown.

The CDR3 is 18 amino acids. From germline, CDR1 is GTSNPN and CDR2 SVGIG (reference sequence). The V and J ends lost 1 base and 1 base, in that order; junction bases with no gene match: 12. As defined, naive CD8 cells were CD45RO-negative and positively selected for CCR7, with terminally differentiated effector memory CD45RA+ cells excluded. The sample comprised naive CD8+ T cells sorted from blood. The V gene is TRBV30, the J gene TRBJ2-4; 8 nucleotides match TRBD2. This receptor was obtained from a man between 18 and 29 years old in good health. CDR3 sequence reads: CAWSGLAGGRPAKNIQYF. The CDR3 DNA reads TGTGCCTGGAGTGGACTGGCGGGGGGCCGGCCTGCCAAAAACATTCAGTACTTC. Combining the CDR3 with reference TRBV30 and TRBJ2-4 gives the whole variable domain SQTIHQWPATLVQPVGSPLSLECTVEGTSNPNLYWYRQAAGRGLQLLFYSVGIGQISSEVPQNLSASRPQDRQFILSSKKLLLSDSGFYLCAWSGLAGGRPAKNIQYFGAGTRLSVL.